These T cell receptor beta chains were read from a single sample in a study of T cell responses to AZD1222 COVID-19 vaccine. Data came from immunoSEQ multiplex PCR; TCRdb stores just in-frame clones and leaves some out. Of 100,000 to 150,000 clones detected, roughly 90% appear once; the ten largest clones hold approximately 1.5%. The source material was peripheral blood, sampled on day 0 of AZD1222 vaccination. The receptors were gathered from an adult in good health. Each CDR3 is given with its conserved first and last residue. Each record gives: V gene, D gene, J gene, clone size, CDR3 DNA, CDR3 protein. A D gene is named only where the DNA matches it firmly. Expanded clones are given a class, and other clones once, few, many or no size at all.

TRBV6-1,TRBD1,TRBJ1-4,many,TGTGCCAGCAGTGAAGGACAGGGTAATGAAAAACTGTTTTTT,CASSEGQGNEKLFF
TRBV24-1,TRBD2,TRBJ2-1,-,TGTGCCACCAGTGAACACTCTAGCGGGAGGGCCTTAGGGAGGTACAATGAGCAGTTCTTC,CATSEHSSGRALGRYNEQFF
TRBV5-1,-,TRBJ1-1,-,TGCGCCAGCAGCTCCCCCCCCCACACTGAAGCTTTCTTT,CASSSPPHTEAFF
TRBV19,-,TRBJ1-5,few,TGTGCCAGTAGTATAGGGGAGAGGGCGAGGCAGCCCCAGCATTTT,CASSIGERARQPQHF
TRBV4-2,TRBD1,TRBJ2-7,-,TGTGCCAGCAGCCAAGATCTCGGGACAGGGTTCTACGAGCAGTACTTC,CASSQDLGTGFYEQYF
TRBV5-6,TRBD1,TRBJ1-3,-,TGTGCCAGCAGCCCACAGGGGCTCCGGGCTGGAAACACCATATATTTT,CASSPQGLRAGNTIYF
TRBV27,-,TRBJ1-5,-,TGTGCCAGCAGTTTGGCTCTGGGAAGTCAGCCCCAGCATTTT,CASSLALGSQPQHF
TRBV5-1,TRBD2,TRBJ2-5,once,TGCGCCAGCACCACTGGACTAGCGGGAACTCACCAAGAGACCCAGTACTTC,CASTTGLAGTHQETQYF
TRBV13,-,TRBJ2-7,-,TGTGCCAGCAGCTTACTTAGGGAAATTAACGAGCAGTACTTC,CASSLLREINEQYF
TRBV10-3,-,TRBJ2-7,few,TGTGCCATCAGTGTCAGTCTAGAACAGGTCTCTATTTACGAGCAGTACTTC,CAISVSLEQVSIYEQYF
TRBV25-1,-,TRBJ1-2,-,TGTGCCAGCAGTGAATATACGGACAGTGGAAACTATGGCTACACCTTC,CASSEYTDSGNYGYTF
TRBV7-9,-,TRBJ2-1,-,TGTGCCAGCAGCCCATGGCGGGCCCCCCGGGACAAAGCTAATGAGCAGTTCTTC,CASSPWRAPRDKANEQFF
TRBV7-2,-,TRBJ1-5,once,TGTGCCAGCAGCTTCGCCGTTCAGAATCAGCCCCAGCATTTT,CASSFAVQNQPQHF
TRBV7-3,TRBD1,TRBJ2-1,-,TGTGCCAGCAGCCTAACAGGGGACAATGAGCAGTTCTTC,CASSLTGDNEQFF
TRBV7-8,-,TRBJ1-1,-,TGTGCCAGCAGCTTTTACAACACTGAAGCTTTCTTT,CASSFYNTEAFF
TRBV28,-,TRBJ2-7,-,TGTGCCAGCAGTTTCTCACACTACGAGCAGTACTTC,CASSFSHYEQYF
TRBV19,TRBD1,TRBJ2-7,-,TGTGCCAGTAGTATCGTGGCAGGGGGTTACGAGCAGTACTTC,CASSIVAGGYEQYF
TRBV7-9,-,TRBJ1-1,-,TGTGCCAGCAGTTACCGGGGGGCTGAAGCTTTCTTT,CASSYRGAEAFF
TRBV7-2,TRBD2,TRBJ2-7,few,TGTGCCAGCAGCTTAGAAGCGGGATTCAGTGTCCACGAGCAGTACTTC,CASSLEAGFSVHEQYF
TRBV13,-,TRBJ2-2,-,TGTGCCAGCAGCCCCACTCGGGATCGTACCGGGGAGCTGTTTTTT,CASSPTRDRTGELFF
TRBV6-2/TRBV6-3,-,TRBJ1-5,-,TGTGCCAGCAGTTACGCCGGGGAGATACCACTGAATCAGCCCCAGCATTTT,CASSYAGEIPLNQPQHF
TRBV19,TRBD1,TRBJ1-2,-,TGTGCCAGTTCGCCCACAGGGGGTAATAATGGCTACACCTTC,CASSPTGGNNGYTF
TRBV27,-,TRBJ1-4,few,TGTGCCAGCAGTCCCGAATACACGGCTAATGAAAAACTGTTTTTT,CASSPEYTANEKLFF
TRBV6-5,TRBD1,TRBJ2-7,-,TGTGCCAGCGGGCCCTCGGGGACAGGGGCCTACGAGCAGTACTTC,CASGPSGTGAYEQYF
TRBV6-4,-,TRBJ2-1,-,TGTGCCAGCAGTGACTCGGACACCCATGAGCAGTTCTTC,CASSDSDTHEQFF
TRBV7-2,-,TRBJ2-7,-,TGTGCCAGCAGCTCTCAGACAGCTACCTACGAGCAGTACTTC,CASSSQTATYEQYF
TRBV11-2,-,TRBJ2-3,-,TGTGCCAGCAGCCCCACCCCAGATACGCAGTATTTT,CASSPTPDTQYF
TRBV10-3,-,TRBJ1-3,-,TGTGCCATCATGGAGTCTCGTGAGCTCAGCTCTGGAAACACCATATATTTT,CAIMESRELSSGNTIYF
TRBV7-9,-,TRBJ1-5,once,TGTGCCAGCAGCTTCCCCGGGACACCCTTCTTGTCCCAGCATTTT,CASSFPGTPFLSQHF
TRBV28,-,TRBJ2-7,once,TGTGCCATAGAGGGGGGAAACTCCTACGAGCAGTACTTC,CAIEGGNSYEQYF
TRBV19,-,TRBJ1-1,once,TGTGCCAGTAGTAACAGTCGTGGGGAGAGACAGGCCGGCTCTGAAGCTTTCTTT,CASSNSRGERQAGSEAFF
TRBV29-1,TRBD2,TRBJ2-3,-,TGCAGCACTAAAGGGACTAGCGGCACAGATACGCAGTATTTT,CSTKGTSGTDTQYF
TRBV5-6,TRBD1,TRBJ1-1,-,TGTGCCAGCAGCCGACAGGGGCGGGGGACTGAAGCTTTCTTT,CASSRQGRGTEAFF
TRBV9,TRBD1,TRBJ2-1,-,TGTGCCAGCAGCAGGACAGGGCTAAGGGTACGGAATGAGCAGTTCTTC,CASSRTGLRVRNEQFF
TRBV2,-,TRBJ2-1,-,TGTGCCAGCACCGGCGGTGACCCGGGGATATTCGAGCAGTTCTTC,CASTGGDPGIFEQFF
TRBV28,-,TRBJ2-4,-,TGTGCCAGCATGCCCGGTGGAGCCAAAAACATTCAGTACTTC,CASMPGGAKNIQYF
TRBV12-3/TRBV12-4,-,TRBJ1-1,-,TGTGCCAGCTCCCTGGGCACTGAAGCTTTCTTT,CASSLGTEAFF
TRBV28,-,TRBJ1-2,once,TGTGCCAGCAGTCCCAGGTTCAACTATGGCTACACCTTC,CASSPRFNYGYTF
TRBV24-1,TRBD2,TRBJ2-1,-,TGTGCCACCAGTGATGCCCCGGGACTAGGAGGCCATGAGCAGTTCTTC,CATSDAPGLGGHEQFF
TRBV27,-,TRBJ2-7,-,TGTGCCAGCAGTTTAGGGGCGGGGCCCTACGAGCAGTACTTC,CASSLGAGPYEQYF
TRBV10-3,-,TRBJ2-2,-,TGTGCCATCAGTGTCGTCAGCCCACGGGACACCGGGGAGCTGTTTTTT,CAISVVSPRDTGELFF
TRBV7-6,-,TRBJ2-1,-,TGTGCCAGCAGCTTAGGGCTAACAGGAGTATCCTCCTACAATGAGCAGTTCTTC,CASSLGLTGVSSYNEQFF
TRBV4-3,-,TRBJ1-3,-,TGCGCCAGCAGCCAAGATTTTGGAAACACCATATATTTT,CASSQDFGNTIYF
TRBV6-1,-,TRBJ2-1,-,TGTGCCAGCAGTGAAGGGGGTAACTCCTACAATGAGCAGTTCTTC,CASSEGGNSYNEQFF
TRBV28,TRBD2,TRBJ2-7,-,TGTGCCAGCAGGACTCTGCAGGGGGGGACTAGCGGCTCCTACGAGCAGTACTTC,CASRTLQGGTSGSYEQYF
TRBV24-1,-,TRBJ2-6,-,TGTGCCACCAGTGGGGGAGAGCCCTCTGGGGCCAACGTCCTGACTTTC,CATSGGEPSGANVLTF
TRBV12-3/TRBV12-4,-,TRBJ1-5,-,TGTGCCAGCAGTTTTTCGCCTAATCAGCCCCAGCATTTT,CASSFSPNQPQHF
TRBV6-5,TRBD1,TRBJ2-7,few,TGTGCCAGCAGTTATACCACAGGGGGCTCCTACGAGCAGTACTTC,CASSYTTGGSYEQYF
TRBV3-1/TRBV3-2,TRBD2,TRBJ2-7,-,TGTGCCAGCAGCCCTCGACTAGCGGGAGGTAACAACGAGCAGTACTTC,CASSPRLAGGNNEQYF
TRBV5-1,-,TRBJ2-1,few,TGCGCCAGCAGCTTGGGTAAGAATGAGCAGTTCTTC,CASSLGKNEQFF
TRBV6-5,-,TRBJ2-3,-,TGTGCCAGCAGCCTTACTAACACAGATACGCAGTATTTT,CASSLTNTDTQYF
TRBV12-5,-,TRBJ2-1,-,TGTGCTAGTGGTTTGGCCCCTCTGAATGAGCAGTTCTTC,CASGLAPLNEQFF
TRBV6-2/TRBV6-3,-,TRBJ2-5,-,TGTGCCAGCAGTTACATCTGGGAGGAAGGCGAGACCCAGTACTTC,CASSYIWEEGETQYF
TRBV30,-,TRBJ1-4,few,TGTGCCTGGACCCTGAGCGAAGGTGAAAAACTGTTTTTT,CAWTLSEGEKLFF
TRBV18,-,TRBJ2-1,-,TGTGCCAGCTCCAGGGGAGATGAGCAGTTCTTC,CASSRGDEQFF
TRBV28,-,TRBJ2-7,-,TGTGCCAGCATAGGAGGGGGCGGCTACGAGCAGTACTTC,CASIGGGGYEQYF
TRBV21-1,-,TRBJ1-6,-,TGTGCCAGCAGCTCCCGAAGCAAGGGATTTGCTTCACCCCTCCACTTT,CASSSRSKGFASPLHF
TRBV11-2,-,TRBJ1-2,-,TGTGCCAGCAGCTTATCAGGGAACTATGGCTACACCTTC,CASSLSGNYGYTF
TRBV5-4,-,TRBJ2-2,-,TGTGCCAGCAGCTTGGCACGGACGAACACCGGGGAGCTGTTTTTT,CASSLARTNTGELFF